The T cell receptor (beta chain) under discussion was sequenced for a study of T cells in Graves' hyperthyroidism and ophthalmopathy. RNA transcripts served as the template for amplifying TCR beta CDR3 regions. Initially, a first-round RT-PCR of the TCR CDR3 employed the HTBI primer set. MiXCR, applied by TCRdb to the multiplex PCR reads, yields one record per CDR3 protein. The sample lists 500,000 to 650,000 distinct CDR3 sequences, approximately 14% occurring once. This clonotype was counted between two and nine times. Trimming at V came to 3 bases and at J to 3 bases, leaving 10 bases not matched to a gene. The germline gives CDR1 SNHLY, CDR2 FYNNEI. CDR3 length: 16 amino acids.

The clonotype comes from a woman in her forties or fifties with Graves' ophthalmopathy. The J gene is TRBJ2-7, the V gene TRBV2, with 8 bases lining up with TRBD1. Material for sequencing was blood. CDR3 DNA sequence: TGTGCCAGCAGTGATACCCAGGGGGCTCTTCTCTACGAGCAGTACTTC. Protein: CASSDTQGALLYEQYF.